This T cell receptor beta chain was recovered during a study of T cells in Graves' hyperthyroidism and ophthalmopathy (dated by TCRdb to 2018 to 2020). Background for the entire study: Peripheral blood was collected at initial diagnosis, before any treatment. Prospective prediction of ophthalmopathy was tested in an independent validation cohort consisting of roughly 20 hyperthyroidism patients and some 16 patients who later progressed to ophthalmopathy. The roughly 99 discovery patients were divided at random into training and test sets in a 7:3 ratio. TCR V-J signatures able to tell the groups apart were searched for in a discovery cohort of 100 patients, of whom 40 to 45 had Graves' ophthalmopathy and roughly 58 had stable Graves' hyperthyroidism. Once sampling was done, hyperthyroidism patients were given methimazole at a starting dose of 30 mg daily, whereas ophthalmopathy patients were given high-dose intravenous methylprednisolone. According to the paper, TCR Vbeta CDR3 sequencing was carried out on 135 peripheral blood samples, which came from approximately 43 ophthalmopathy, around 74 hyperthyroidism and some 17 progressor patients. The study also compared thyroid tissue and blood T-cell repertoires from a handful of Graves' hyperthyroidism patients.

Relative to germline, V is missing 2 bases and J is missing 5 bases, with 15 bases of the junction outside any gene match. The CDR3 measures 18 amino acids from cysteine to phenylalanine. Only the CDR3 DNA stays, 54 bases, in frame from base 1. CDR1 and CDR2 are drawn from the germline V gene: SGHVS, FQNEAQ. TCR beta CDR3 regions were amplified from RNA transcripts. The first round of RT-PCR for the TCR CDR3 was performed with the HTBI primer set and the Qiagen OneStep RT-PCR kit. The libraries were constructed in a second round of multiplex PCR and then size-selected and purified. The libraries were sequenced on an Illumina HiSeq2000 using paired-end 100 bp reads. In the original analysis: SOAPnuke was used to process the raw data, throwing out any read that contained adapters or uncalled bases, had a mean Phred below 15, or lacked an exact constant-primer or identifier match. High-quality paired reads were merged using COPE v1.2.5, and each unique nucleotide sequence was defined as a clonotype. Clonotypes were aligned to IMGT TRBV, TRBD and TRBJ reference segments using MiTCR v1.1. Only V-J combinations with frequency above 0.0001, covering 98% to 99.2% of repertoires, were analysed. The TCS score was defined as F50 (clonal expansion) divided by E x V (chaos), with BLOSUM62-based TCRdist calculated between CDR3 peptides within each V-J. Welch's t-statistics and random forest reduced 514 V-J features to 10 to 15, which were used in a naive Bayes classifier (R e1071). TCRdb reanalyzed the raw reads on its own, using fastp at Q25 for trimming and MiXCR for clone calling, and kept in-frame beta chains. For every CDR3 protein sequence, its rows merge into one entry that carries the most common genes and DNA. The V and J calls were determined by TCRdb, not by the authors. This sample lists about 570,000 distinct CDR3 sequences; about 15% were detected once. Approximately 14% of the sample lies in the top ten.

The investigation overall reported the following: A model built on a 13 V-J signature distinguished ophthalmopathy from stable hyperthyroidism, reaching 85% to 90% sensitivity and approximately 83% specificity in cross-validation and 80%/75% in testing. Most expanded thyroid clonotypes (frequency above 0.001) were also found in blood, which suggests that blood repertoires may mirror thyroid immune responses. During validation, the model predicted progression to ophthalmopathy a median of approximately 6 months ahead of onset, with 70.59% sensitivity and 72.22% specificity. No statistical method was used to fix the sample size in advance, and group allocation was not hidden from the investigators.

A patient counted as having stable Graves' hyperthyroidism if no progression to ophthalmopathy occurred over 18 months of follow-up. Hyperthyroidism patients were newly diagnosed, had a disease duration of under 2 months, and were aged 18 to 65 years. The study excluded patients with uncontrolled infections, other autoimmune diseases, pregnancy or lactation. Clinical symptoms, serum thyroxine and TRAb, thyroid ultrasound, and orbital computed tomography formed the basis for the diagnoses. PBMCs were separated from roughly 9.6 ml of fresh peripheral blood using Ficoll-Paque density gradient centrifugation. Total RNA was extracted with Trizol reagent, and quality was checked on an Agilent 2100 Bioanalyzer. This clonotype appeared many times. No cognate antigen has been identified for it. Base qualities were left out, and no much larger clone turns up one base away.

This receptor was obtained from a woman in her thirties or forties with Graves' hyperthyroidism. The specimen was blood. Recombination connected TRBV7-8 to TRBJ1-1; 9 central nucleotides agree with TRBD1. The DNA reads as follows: TGTGCCAGCAGCTTAAATCCCCGGGACAGGGAAGTGAGTACTGAAGCTTTCTTT. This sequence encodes CASSLNPRDREVSTEAFF.